This T cell receptor beta chain was identified in a study of regulatory T cells in long-lasting Graves disease. V dropped 4 bases and J dropped 8; count of bases not matched to a gene: 10. Germline loops: CDR1 DFQATT, CDR2 SNEGSKA (reference sequence). The CDR3 spans 16 residues. Building of the TCR beta libraries involved iRepertoire HTBI primers and Arm-PCR of CDR3 regions. TCRdb fed the multiplex PCR reads into MiXCR, producing one record per CDR3 protein. Of about 540,000 distinct CDR3 sequences listed, roughly 13% are singletons. Time point specified: newly diagnosed GD, antithyroid drugs for less than 3 months. The TCR library used RNA extracted from PBMCs. Findings and limits, study-wide: Analysis covered peripheral blood alone, not thyroid tissue.

Ten or more counts support this clonotype. The antigen is not known. These data were also reused for a study on T cells in Graves' hyperthyroidism and ophthalmopathy.

The receptor comes from a man between 25 and 39 years old with Graves disease. The sequencing used peripheral blood mononuclear cells (PBMCs), collected at new diagnosis, from a patient treated with antithyroid drugs. This chain uses TRBV20-1 with TRBJ2-1; 14 bases fit TRBD2. CDR3 protein: CSATSGTSGRRDEQFF. The CDR3 region has the DNA TGCAGTGCTACCTCGGGGACTAGCGGGAGAAGGGATGAGCAGTTCTTC.